This T cell receptor (beta chain) was captured in a study of blood T cell repertoires in COVID-19. Study summary: Whether acute or convalescent, the COVID-19 samples came from the United States, Italy and Spain. Sample material is recorded as cDNA or gDNA derived from T cells, B-cell-depleted T cells, or PBMCs.

This clone appeared a single time. Methods used by the authors: Reference gene primers were amplified, and this amplification served to estimate nucleated cell counts. Sequencing was performed with immunoSEQ multiplex PCR; in TCRdb, only in-frame clones are kept and a portion is missing. V and J calls and clone size are as listed in that table; D and trimming were resolved from the DNA. The profile shows some 82,000 clones, 90% to 95% of them singletons. Sequenced input: peripheral blood. The origin of this receptor is a woman aged 50 to 65 in a cohort sampled during active COVID-19.

The CDR3 coding sequence is TGCGCCAGCAGCTTGGGACAGGATGGCTACACCTTC. Protein sequence: CASSLGQDGYTF. The chain carries TRBV5-1 and TRBJ1-2; the D gene is possibly TRBD1 (6 bases). Germline V gene data show CDR1 as SGHRS and CDR2 as YFSETQ. The CDR3 runs to 12 residues. V lost 0 bases and J lost 6, with 6 bases in between.